This entry features one T cell receptor beta chain sequence. This sample is part of a study of OX40 agonist ivuxolimab in advanced cancers. Study-level information: Prior checkpoint blockade (anti-PD-1, anti-PD-L1 or anti-CTLA-4) was permitted; 40% had it.

V lost 2 bases and J 5 bases, leaving 11 bases between the germline ends. Germline assignment: CDR1 SGHTA and CDR2 FQGTGA. The CDR3 loop spans 14 amino acids. Clones were sequenced by immunoSEQ multiplex PCR, and TCRdb holds only the in-frame ones, with some missing. Here the sample spans some 44,000 clones, 70% to 90% being singletons. This clonotype was sampled from an adult with an advanced solid tumor such as melanoma, head and neck, liver or kidney cancer. This material consisted of CD4+ or CD8+ T cells sorted from blood, taken in a trial of the OX40 agonist ivuxolimab. This chain connects TRBV7-3 to TRBJ2-3; possibly TRBD2 for D (6 bases). CDR3 sequence: CASSLLHGGDTQYF. CDR3 DNA: TGTGCCAGCAGCTTACTCCACGGGGGAGATACGCAGTATTTT.